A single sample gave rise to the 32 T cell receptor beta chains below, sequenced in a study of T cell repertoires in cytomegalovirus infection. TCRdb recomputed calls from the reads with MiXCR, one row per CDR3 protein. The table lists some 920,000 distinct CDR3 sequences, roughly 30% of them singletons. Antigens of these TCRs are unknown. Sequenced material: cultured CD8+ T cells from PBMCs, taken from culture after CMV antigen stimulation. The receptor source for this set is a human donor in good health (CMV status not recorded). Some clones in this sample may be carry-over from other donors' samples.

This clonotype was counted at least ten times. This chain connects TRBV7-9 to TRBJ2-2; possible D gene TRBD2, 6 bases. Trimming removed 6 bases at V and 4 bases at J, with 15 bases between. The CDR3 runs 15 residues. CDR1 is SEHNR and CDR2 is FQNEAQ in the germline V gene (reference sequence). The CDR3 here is CASSSLEGGTGELFF. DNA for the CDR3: TGTGCCAGCAGTTCCCTCGAGGGAGGCACCGGGGAGCTGTTTTTT.

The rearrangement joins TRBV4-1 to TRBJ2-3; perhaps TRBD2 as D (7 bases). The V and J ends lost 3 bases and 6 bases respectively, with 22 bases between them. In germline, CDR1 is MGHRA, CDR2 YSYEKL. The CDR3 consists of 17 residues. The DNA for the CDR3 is TGCGCCAGCAGCCATGGGAGGGGGGGGTTTTCCATCGATACGCAGTATTTT. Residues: CASSHGRGGFSIDTQYF.

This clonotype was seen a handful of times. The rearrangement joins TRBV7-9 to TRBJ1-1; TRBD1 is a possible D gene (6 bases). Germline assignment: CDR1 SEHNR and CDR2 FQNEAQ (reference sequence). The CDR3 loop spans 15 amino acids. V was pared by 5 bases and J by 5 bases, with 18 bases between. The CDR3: CASSRPVGGATEAFF. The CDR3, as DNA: TGTGCCAGCAGCCGCCCTGTGGGGGGGGCGACTGAAGCTTTCTTT.

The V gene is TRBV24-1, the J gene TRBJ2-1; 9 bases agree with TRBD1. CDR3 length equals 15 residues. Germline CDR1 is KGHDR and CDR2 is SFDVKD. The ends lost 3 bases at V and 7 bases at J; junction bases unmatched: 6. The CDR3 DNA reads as TGTGCCACCAGTGATCCCCCGGACAGGGGAAATGAGCAGTTCTTC. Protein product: CATSDPPDRGNEQFF.

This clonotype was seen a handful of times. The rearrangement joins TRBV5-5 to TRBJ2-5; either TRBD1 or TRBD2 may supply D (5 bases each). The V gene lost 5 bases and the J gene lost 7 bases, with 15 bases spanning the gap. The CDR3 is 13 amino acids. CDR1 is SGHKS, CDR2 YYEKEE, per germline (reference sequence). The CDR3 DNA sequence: TGTGCCAGCAGTTGGGACCTAGTCATGACCCAGTACTTC. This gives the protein CASSWDLVMTQYF.

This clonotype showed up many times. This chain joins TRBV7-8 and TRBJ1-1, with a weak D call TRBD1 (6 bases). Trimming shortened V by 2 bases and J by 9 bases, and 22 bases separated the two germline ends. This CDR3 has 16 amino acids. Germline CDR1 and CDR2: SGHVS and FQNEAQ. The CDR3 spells CASSLQSRFETGKAFF. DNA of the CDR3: TGTGCCAGCAGCTTACAATCCCGCTTCGAAACAGGGAAAGCTTTCTTT.

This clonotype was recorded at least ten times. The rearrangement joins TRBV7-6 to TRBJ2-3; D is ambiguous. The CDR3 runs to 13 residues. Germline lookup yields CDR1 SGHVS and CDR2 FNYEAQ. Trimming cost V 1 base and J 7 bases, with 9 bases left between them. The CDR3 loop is CASSLGEWNTQYF. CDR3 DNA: TGTGCCAGCAGCTTAGGCGAGTGGAATACGCAGTATTTT. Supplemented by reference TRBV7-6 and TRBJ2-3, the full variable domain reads GAGVSQSPRYKVTKRGQDVALRCDPISGHVSLYWYRQALGQGPEFLTYFNYEAQQDKSGLPNDRFSAERPEGSISTLTIQRTEQRDSAMYRCASSLGEWNTQYFGPGTRLTVL.

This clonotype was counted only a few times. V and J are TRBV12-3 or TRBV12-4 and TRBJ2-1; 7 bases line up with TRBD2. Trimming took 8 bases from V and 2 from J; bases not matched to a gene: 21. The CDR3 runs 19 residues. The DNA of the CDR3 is TGTGCCAGCCACAATGGACTAGTTATGTCCGGCCGACCCTACAATGAGCAGTTCTTC. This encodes CASHNGLVMSGRPYNEQFF.

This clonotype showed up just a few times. Here the CDR3 reads CASNLIEETQYF. The CDR3 coding sequence is TGTGCCAGCAACCTTATAGAGGAGACCCAGTACTTC. The chain is built from TRBV7-8 and TRBJ2-5, with D uncertain. CDR1 and CDR2 from the germline V gene are SGHVS and FQNEAQ. Trimming removed 7 bases at V and 5 bases at J, with 11 bases between. The CDR3 length is 12 residues.

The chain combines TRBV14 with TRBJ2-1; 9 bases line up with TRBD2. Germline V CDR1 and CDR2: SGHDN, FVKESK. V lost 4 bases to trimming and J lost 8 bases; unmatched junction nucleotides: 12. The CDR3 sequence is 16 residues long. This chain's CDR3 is CASSPPVSGGPDEQFF. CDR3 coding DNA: TGTGCCAGCAGCCCGCCGGTCAGCGGGGGGCCAGATGAGCAGTTCTTC. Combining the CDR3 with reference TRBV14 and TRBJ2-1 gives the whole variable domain EAGVTQFPSHSVIEKGQTVTLRCDPISGHDNLYWYRRVMGKEIKFLLHFVKESKQDESGMPNNRFLAERTGGTYSTLKVQPAELEDSGVYFCASSPPVSGGPDEQFFGPGTRLTVL.

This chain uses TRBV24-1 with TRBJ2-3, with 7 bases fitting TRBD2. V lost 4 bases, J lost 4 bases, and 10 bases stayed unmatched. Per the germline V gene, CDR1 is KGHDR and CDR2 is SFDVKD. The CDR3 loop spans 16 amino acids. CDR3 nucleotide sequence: TGTGCCACCAGTGACTTCACCCATCTAGCGGCAGATACGCAGTATTTT. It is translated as CATSDFTHLAADTQYF.

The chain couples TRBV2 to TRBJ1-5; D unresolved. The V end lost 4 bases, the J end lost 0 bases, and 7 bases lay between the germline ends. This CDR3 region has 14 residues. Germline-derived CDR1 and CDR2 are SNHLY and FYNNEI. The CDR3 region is CASSAFYSNQPQHF. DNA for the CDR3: TGTGCCAGCAGTGCCTTCTATAGCAATCAGCCCCAGCATTTT.

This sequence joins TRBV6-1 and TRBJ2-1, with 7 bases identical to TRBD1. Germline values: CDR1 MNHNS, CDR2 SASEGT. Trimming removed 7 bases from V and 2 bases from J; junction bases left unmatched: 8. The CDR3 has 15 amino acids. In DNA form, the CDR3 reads TGTGCCAGCACCCCCGACAGGGACGCCTACAATGAGCAGTTCTTC. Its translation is CASTPDRDAYNEQFF.

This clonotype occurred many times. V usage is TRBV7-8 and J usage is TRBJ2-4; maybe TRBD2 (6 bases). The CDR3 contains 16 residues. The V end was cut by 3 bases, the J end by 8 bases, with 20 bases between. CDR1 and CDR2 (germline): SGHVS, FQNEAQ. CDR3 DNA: TGTGCCAGCAGCTTCCCCCGGGGCGGGGTGGAAGACATTCAGTACTTC. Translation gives CASSFPRGGVEDIQYF. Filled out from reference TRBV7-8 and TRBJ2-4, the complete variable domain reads GAGVSQSPRYKVAKRGQDVALRCDPISGHVSLFWYQQALGQGPEFLTYFQNEAQLDKSGLPSDRFFAERPEGSVSTLKIQRTQQEDSAVYLCASSFPRGGVEDIQYFGAGTRLSVL.

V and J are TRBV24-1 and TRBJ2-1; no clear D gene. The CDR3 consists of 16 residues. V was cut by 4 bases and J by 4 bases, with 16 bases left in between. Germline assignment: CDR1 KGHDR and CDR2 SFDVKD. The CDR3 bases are TGTGCCACCAGTGACCCTCTATTGAGAACTTACAATGAGCAGTTCTTC. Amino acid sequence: CATSDPLLRTYNEQFF.

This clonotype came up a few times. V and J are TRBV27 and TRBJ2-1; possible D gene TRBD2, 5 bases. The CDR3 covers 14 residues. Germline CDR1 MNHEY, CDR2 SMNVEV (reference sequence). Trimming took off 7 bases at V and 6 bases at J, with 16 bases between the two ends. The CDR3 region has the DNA TGTGCCAGCACCAGTTTCGACTACTTCAATGAGCAGTTCTTC. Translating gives CASTSFDYFNEQFF.

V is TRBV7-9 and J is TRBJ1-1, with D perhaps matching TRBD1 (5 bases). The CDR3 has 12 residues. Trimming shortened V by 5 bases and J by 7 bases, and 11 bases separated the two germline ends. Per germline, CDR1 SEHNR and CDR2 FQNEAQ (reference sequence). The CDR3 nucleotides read TGTGCCAGCAGCACCCGGGACTTTGAAGCTTTCTTT. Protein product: CASSTRDFEAFF. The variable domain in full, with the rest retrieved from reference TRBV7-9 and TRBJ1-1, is DTGVSQNPRHKITKRGQNVTFRCDPISEHNRLYWYRQTLGQGPEFLTYFQNEAQLEKSRLLSDRFSAERPKGSFSTLEIQRTEQGDSAMYLCASSTRDFEAFFGQGTRLTVV.

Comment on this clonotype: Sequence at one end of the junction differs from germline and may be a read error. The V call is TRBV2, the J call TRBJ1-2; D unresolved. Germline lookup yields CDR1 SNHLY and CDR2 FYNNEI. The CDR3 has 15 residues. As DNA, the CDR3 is TGTACCAGCAATGGCCCCGCCGAGCTAGGCTATGGCTACACCTTC. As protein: CTSNGPAELGYGYTF.

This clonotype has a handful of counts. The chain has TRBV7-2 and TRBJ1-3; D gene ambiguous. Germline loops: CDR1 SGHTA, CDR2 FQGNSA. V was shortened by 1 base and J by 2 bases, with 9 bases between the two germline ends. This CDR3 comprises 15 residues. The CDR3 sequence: CASSLEGIAGNTIYF. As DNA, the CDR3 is TGTGCCAGCAGCTTAGAAGGGATAGCTGGAAACACCATATATTTT.

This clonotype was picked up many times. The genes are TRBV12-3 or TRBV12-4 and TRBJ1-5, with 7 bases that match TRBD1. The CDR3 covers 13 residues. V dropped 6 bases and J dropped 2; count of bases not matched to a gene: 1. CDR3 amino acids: CASRGTGNQPQHF. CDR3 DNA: TGTGCCAGCAGAGGGACAGGCAATCAGCCCCAGCATTTT.

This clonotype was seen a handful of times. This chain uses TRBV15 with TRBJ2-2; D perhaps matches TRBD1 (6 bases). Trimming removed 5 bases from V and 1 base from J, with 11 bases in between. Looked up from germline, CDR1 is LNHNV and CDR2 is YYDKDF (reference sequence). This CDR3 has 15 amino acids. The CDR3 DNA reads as TGTGCCACCAGCTTCACAGGGCTGAACACCGGGGAGCTGTTTTTT. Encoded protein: CATSFTGLNTGELFF.

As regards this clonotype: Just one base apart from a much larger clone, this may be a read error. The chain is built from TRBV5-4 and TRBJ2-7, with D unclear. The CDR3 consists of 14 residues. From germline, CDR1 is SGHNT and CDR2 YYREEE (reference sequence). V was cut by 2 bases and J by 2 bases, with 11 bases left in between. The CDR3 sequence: CASSLEASPYEQYF. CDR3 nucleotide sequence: TGTGCCAGCAGCTTAGAGGCCTCCCCCTACGAGCAGTACTTC.

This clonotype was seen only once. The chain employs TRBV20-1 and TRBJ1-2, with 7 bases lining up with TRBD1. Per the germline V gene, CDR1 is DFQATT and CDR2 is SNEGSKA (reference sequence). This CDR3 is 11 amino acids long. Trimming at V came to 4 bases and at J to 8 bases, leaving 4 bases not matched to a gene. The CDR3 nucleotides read TGCAGTGCTAAGGGACAGCAGGGCTACACCTTC. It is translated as CSAKGQQGYTF.

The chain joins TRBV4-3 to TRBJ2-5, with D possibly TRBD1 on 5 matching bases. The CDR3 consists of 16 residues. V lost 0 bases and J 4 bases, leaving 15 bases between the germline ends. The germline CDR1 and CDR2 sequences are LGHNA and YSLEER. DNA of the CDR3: TGCGCCAGCAGCCAAGATGGGGCCTCCTTGGGAGAGACCCAGTACTTC. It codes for CASSQDGASLGETQYF.

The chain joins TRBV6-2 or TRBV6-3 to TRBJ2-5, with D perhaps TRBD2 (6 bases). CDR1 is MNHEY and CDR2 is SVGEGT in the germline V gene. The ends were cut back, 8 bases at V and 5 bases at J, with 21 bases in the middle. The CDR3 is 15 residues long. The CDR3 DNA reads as TGTGCCAGCGGCACTAGCTTAGAAGAGGGGGAGACCCAGTACTTC. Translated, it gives CASGTSLEEGETQYF.

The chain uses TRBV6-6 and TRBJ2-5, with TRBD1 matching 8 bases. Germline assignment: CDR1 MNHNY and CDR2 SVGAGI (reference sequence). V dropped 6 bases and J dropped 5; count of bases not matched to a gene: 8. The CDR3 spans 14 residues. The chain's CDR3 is CASRRTGPSETQYF. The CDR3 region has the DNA TGTGCCAGCAGAAGGACAGGGCCCTCGGAGACCCAGTACTTC.

The CDR3 loop is CASSLVPDRYTDTQYF. CDR3 nucleotides: TGCGCCAGCAGCTTGGTACCGGACAGATACACAGATACGCAGTATTTT. The V and J genes are TRBV5-1 and TRBJ2-3; tentative D call: TRBD1 (6 bases). V dropped 0 bases and J dropped 2 bases, with 13 bases sitting between them. Germline CDR1 is SGHRS and CDR2 is YFSETQ. This CDR3 region has 16 residues.

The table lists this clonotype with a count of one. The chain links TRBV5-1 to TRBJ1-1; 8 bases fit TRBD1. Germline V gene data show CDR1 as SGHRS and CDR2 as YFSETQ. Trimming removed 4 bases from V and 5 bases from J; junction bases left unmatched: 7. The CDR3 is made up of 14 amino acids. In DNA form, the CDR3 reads TGCGCCAGCAGCCAGACAGGGGTTGGTACTGAAGCTTTCTTT. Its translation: CASSQTGVGTEAFF.

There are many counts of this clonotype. Here the CDR3 reads CASSLNNQETQYF. The CDR3 DNA sequence: TGTGCCAGCAGCTTGAACAACCAAGAGACCCAGTACTTC. The chain recombines TRBV7-3 with TRBJ2-5, with unresolved D. V lost 3 bases, J lost 0 bases, and 5 bases lay in between. Germline V gives CDR1 SGHTA, CDR2 FQGTGA. CDR3 length equals 13 residues.

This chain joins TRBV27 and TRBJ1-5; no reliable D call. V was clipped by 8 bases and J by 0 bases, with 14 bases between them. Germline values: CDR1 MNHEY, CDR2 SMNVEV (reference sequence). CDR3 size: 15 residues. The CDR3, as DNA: TGTGCCAGCGGTCCCAGGACGGATAGCAATCAGCCCCAGCATTTT. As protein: CASGPRTDSNQPQHF.

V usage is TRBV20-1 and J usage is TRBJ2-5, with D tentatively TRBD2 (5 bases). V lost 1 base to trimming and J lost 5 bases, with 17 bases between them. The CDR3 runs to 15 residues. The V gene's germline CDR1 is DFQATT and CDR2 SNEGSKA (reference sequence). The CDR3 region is CSARGGRWRLETQYF. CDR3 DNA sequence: TGCAGTGCTAGAGGAGGAAGGTGGAGGTTGGAGACCCAGTACTTC.

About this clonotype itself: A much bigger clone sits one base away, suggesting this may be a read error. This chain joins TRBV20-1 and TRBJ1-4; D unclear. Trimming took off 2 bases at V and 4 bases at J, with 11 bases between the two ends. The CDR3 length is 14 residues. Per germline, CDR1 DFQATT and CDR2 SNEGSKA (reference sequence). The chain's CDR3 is CSARPLGSNEKLFF. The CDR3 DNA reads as TGCAGTGCTAGACCCCTGGGTAGTAATGAAAAACTGTTTTTT.